The 4 T cell receptor beta chains below come from one sample, sequenced in a study of shared clonotypes between healthy human individuals. Sequenced by immunoSEQ multiplex PCR; TCRdb stores in-frame clones only, minus some. The sample holds 850,000 to 1,100,000 clones, roughly 77% seen once. Sequences were obtained from memory CD4+ T cells from PBMCs. Subset given: CD45RA-negative fraction. These receptors were obtained from a young man in good health. Some clones in this sample may be carry-over from other donors' samples.

This chain connects TRBV6-1 to TRBJ2-7; D assignment may be TRBD1 or TRBD2 (6 bases each). V lost 4 bases to trimming and J lost 4 bases, with 17 bases between them. The CDR3 is made up of 15 amino acids. Germline V gene data show CDR1 as MNHNS and CDR2 as SASEGT. The CDR3 region is CASSATPGANYEQYF. The DNA for the CDR3 is TGTGCCAGCAGTGCCACCCCGGGGGCTAATTACGAGCAGTACTTC.

V usage is TRBV7-9 and J usage is TRBJ2-2, with a weak D call TRBD1 (6 bases). CDR3 length: 16 residues. Germline CDR1 is SEHNR and CDR2 is FQNEAQ (reference sequence). The V gene lost 2 bases and the J gene lost 4 bases, with 14 bases spanning the gap. CDR3 sequence reads: CASSLISGAITGELFF. In nucleotides, the CDR3 is TGTGCCAGCAGCTTAATCTCAGGGGCGATCACCGGGGAGCTGTTTTTT.

This clone was seen a few times. The chain couples TRBV4-1 to TRBJ1-5; D gene unclear. V lost 0 bases and J lost 6, with 15 bases in between. This CDR3 has 16 residues. Germline V gene sequence: CDR1 MGHRA, CDR2 YSYEKL. CDR3 bases: TGCGCCAGCAGCCAAGAGTGGCCGGGCCGCGGTCAGCCCCAGCATTTT. Its protein product is CASSQEWPGRGQPQHF.

The rearrangement joins TRBV6-5 to TRBJ2-7; 9 bases align to TRBD1. This CDR3 is 14 amino acids long. Germline V CDR1 and CDR2: MNHEY, SVGAGI. Germline trimming cut 6 bases from V and 3 bases from J; bases unmatched to any gene: 6. CDR3 region: CASRIGTGFYEQYF. The DNA for the CDR3 is TGTGCCAGCAGGATCGGGACAGGGTTCTACGAGCAGTACTTC.